This entry lists 25 T cell receptor beta chains sequenced from one sample in a study of T cell repertoires in cytomegalovirus infection. In TCRdb, the reads were re-called with MiXCR into one record per CDR3 protein. The sample contains about 260,000 distinct CDR3 sequences, approximately 15% of which appear only once. The material sequenced was PBMCs. These receptor sequences come from a human donor in good health (CMV status not recorded). Some clones in this sample may be carry-over from other donors' samples.

As to this clonotype: This may arise from a read error, as a much more abundant clone is one base away. The chain is built from TRBV7-9 and TRBJ2-1; TRBD2 matches at 7 bases. The germline V gene has CDR1 SEHNR and CDR2 FQNEAQ (reference sequence). This CDR3 has 15 amino acids. The DNA for the CDR3 is TGTACCAGCAGTGGGGAGGGAAAAATCTACAATGAGCAGTTCTTC. This sequence encodes CTSSGEGKIYNEQFF. Looking up the rest from reference TRBV7-9 and TRBJ2-1 gives the full variable domain: DTGVSQNPRHKITKRGQNVTFRCDPISEHNRLYWYRQTLGQGPEFLTYFQNEAQLEKSRLLSDRFSAERPKGSFSTLEIQRTEQGDSAMYLCTSSGEGKIYNEQFFGPGTRLTVL.

The rearrangement links TRBV4-1 to TRBJ2-1, with 8 nucleotides matching TRBD2. CDR1 and CDR2 (germline): MGHRA, YSYEKL. This CDR3 is 17 amino acids long. V was pared by 3 bases and J by 0 bases, with 7 bases of the junction left unmatched. The CDR3 reads CASSQALAGSSYNEQFF. In DNA, the CDR3 is TGCGCCAGCAGCCAGGCCTTAGCGGGGAGCTCCTACAATGAGCAGTTCTTC.

V gene TRBV5-5 combines with J gene TRBJ2-7, with 11 bases identical to TRBD2. Trimming cost V 0 bases and J 0 bases; bases outside gene matches: 2. Per the germline V gene, CDR1 is SGHKS and CDR2 is YYEKEE (reference sequence). This CDR3 has 16 amino acids. The CDR3 DNA is TGTGCCAGCAGCTTGGGACTAGCGGGGAACTCCTACGAGCAGTACTTC. This translates into CASSLGLAGNSYEQYF.

There are many counts of this clonotype. The junction departs from the called germline gene at one end, perhaps through a read error. This sequence joins TRBV4-1 and TRBJ2-7; tentative D call: TRBD2 (5 bases). Germline V gene sequence: CDR1 MGHRA, CDR2 YSYEKL. The CDR3 has 16 residues. The CDR3 here is CASSLLVSGSTIPRHF. The CDR3 nucleotides read TGCGCCAGCAGCCTTCTTGTTTCGGGCTCGACTATCCCACGGCACTTC.

At least ten counts were recorded for this clonotype. The chain couples TRBV19 to TRBJ1-2, with D unresolved. The CDR3 extends over 16 amino acids. Trimming took 6 bases from V and 0 from J, leaving 17 bases between them. The germline CDR1 and CDR2 sequences are LNHDA and SQIVND (reference sequence). CDR3 region: CASRPPWVQANYGYTF. The CDR3 region has the DNA TGTGCCAGTAGGCCCCCTTGGGTCCAAGCTAACTATGGCTACACCTTC.

This clonotype was found many times. The chain couples TRBV7-2 to TRBJ2-5; no clear D. Germline CDR1 is SGHTA and CDR2 is FQGNSA. Trimming left V 2 bases short and J 0 bases short, with 10 bases between. The CDR3 runs 15 residues. The CDR3 bases are TGTGCCAGCAGCTTAAGACTCAGCTACCAAGAGACCCAGTACTTC. Its translation is CASSLRLSYQETQYF.

V and J are TRBV29-1 and TRBJ2-5; 15 nucleotides align to TRBD2. The ends lost 5 bases at V and 4 bases at J; junction bases unmatched: 2. This CDR3 is 14 amino acids long. Germline-derived CDR1 and CDR2 are SQVTM and ANQGSEA. The CDR3 is CSVTGLAGGETQYF. CDR3 in DNA: TGCAGCGTTACGGGACTAGCGGGAGGAGAGACCCAGTACTTC.

Only a few counts were recorded for this clonotype. The gene calls are TRBV9 and TRBJ2-2; no reliable D call. Trimming took 1 base from V and 3 from J, leaving 10 bases between them. The CDR3 runs to 15 residues. Germline V gene data show CDR1 as SGDLS and CDR2 as YYNGEE. The CDR3 spells CASSVSQAYTGELFF. The CDR3 DNA follows: TGTGCCAGCAGCGTAAGTCAGGCGTACACCGGGGAGCTGTTTTTT.

The chain combines TRBV20-1 with TRBJ1-2, with D unresolved. The germline CDR1 and CDR2 sequences are DFQATT and SNEGSKA (reference sequence). The CDR3 runs to 13 residues. V dropped 5 bases and J dropped 6 bases, with 16 bases sitting between them. The DNA for the CDR3 is TGCAGTGCTCCCCCCCAGAAAACAAATGGCTACACCTTC. It translates to CSAPPQKTNGYTF.

This clonotype was observed a handful of times. The chain recombines TRBV9 with TRBJ1-2, with D unresolved. The CDR3 is made up of 15 amino acids. Trimming took 1 base from V and 4 from J, leaving 14 bases between them. Germline lookup yields CDR1 SGDLS and CDR2 YYNGEE. The CDR3 DNA sequence: TGTGCCAGCAGCGTACAGAGGGTGGGGTCCTATGGCTACACCTTC. Amino acid sequence: CASSVQRVGSYGYTF.

There are many counts of this clonotype. The chain links TRBV7-2 to TRBJ1-1, with D maybe TRBD1 (6 bases). The length of the CDR3 is 14 residues. V lost 3 bases, J lost 5 bases, and 13 bases lay in between. The V gene's germline CDR1 is SGHTA and CDR2 FQGNSA. Here the CDR3 reads CASSFRSQGTEAFF. The DNA for the CDR3 is TGTGCCAGCAGCTTTCGGTCCCAGGGGACTGAAGCTTTCTTT.

This clonotype was recorded many times. This chain joins TRBV7-2 and TRBJ1-5; D may be TRBD1 (5 bases). Per the germline V gene, CDR1 is SGHTA and CDR2 is FQGNSA. V lost 1 base and J lost 9, with 13 bases in between. The CDR3 length is 14 residues. CDR3 DNA sequence: TGTGCCAGCAGCTTAGTAGGCCGGGGGATGCCCCAGCATTTT. Amino acid sequence: CASSLVGRGMPQHF.

The V gene is TRBV5-1, the J gene TRBJ1-2, with D perhaps TRBD1 (5 bases). Germline CDR1 is SGHRS and CDR2 is YFSETQ. Trimming pared 5 bases from V and 8 bases from J, leaving 22 bases between. The CDR3 is 15 residues long. CDR3 in amino acids: CASSALPGSVDGYTF. The CDR3 bases are TGCGCCAGCAGTGCTCTTCCAGGGTCGGTTGACGGCTACACCTTC.

This clonotype appeared once. Given a much more abundant clone one base away, this may be a read error. The genes are TRBV9 and TRBJ1-6, with D unresolved. This CDR3 has 12 amino acids. V was clipped by 3 bases and J by 5 bases, with 3 bases between them. The V gene's germline CDR1 is SGDLS and CDR2 YYNGEE. CDR3 region: CASSDNNSPLHF. In nucleotides, the CDR3 is TGTGCCAGCAGCGACAATAATTCACCCCTCCACTTT.

In this sample, this clonotype turned up many times. V is TRBV5-6 and J is TRBJ1-2; TRBD1 aligns across 7 bases. CDR3 length equals 15 residues. J was trimmed by 3 bases and V by 4 bases; bases with no gene match: 9. Germline values: CDR1 SGHDT, CDR2 YYEEEE. The DNA of the CDR3 is TGTGCCAGCAGCCTTACAGGGGTGGAGGACTATGGCTACACCTTC. This codes for CASSLTGVEDYGYTF. The full variable domain, its missing parts supplied by reference TRBV5-6 and TRBJ1-2, is DAGVTQSPTHLIKTRGQQVTLRCSPKSGHDTVSWYQQALGQGPQFIFQYYEEEERQRGNFPDRFSGHQFPNYSSELNVNALLLGDSALYLCASSLTGVEDYGYTFGSGTRLTVV.

The table lists this clonotype with a few counts. This chain links TRBV20-1 with TRBJ2-5; tentative D call: TRBD1 (6 bases). The V and J ends lost 2 bases and 10 bases respectively, with 20 bases between them. Germline loops: CDR1 DFQATT, CDR2 SNEGSKA (reference sequence). The length of the CDR3 is 14 residues. CDR3 nucleotide sequence: TGCAGTGCTAGACCTCGACAGGCCGGGTTGATCCAGTACTTC. Translating gives CSARPRQAGLIQYF.

Concerning this clonotype: At one of its ends the junction is not consistent with the germline gene, which may arise from a read error. The V and J genes are TRBV5-4 and TRBJ1-2, with 8 bases lining up with TRBD1. The germline gives CDR1 SGHNT, CDR2 YYREEE (reference sequence). The CDR3 has 14 amino acids. The CDR3 bases are TGTGCCAGCAGCGTGGACAGGGTTAACTATGGCTACATCTTC. It encodes CASSVDRVNYGYIF.

The gene calls are TRBV9 and TRBJ1-2, with D uncertain. The CDR3 has 10 amino acids. Germline CDR1 and CDR2: SGDLS and YYNGEE. V was pared by 4 bases and J by 7 bases, with 5 bases between. The CDR3 coding sequence is TGTGCCAGCAGCTCTATTGGCTACACCTTC. Its protein product is CASSSIGYTF.

This clonotype has a handful of counts. This rearrangement joins TRBV11-3 to TRBJ2-7; D is unresolved. The germline CDR1 and CDR2 sequences are SGHNT and YENEEA. The V end was cut by 1 base, the J end by 6 bases, with 7 bases between. The CDR3 runs 12 residues. The CDR3 DNA sequence: TGTGCCAGCAGCTTAGTGCCTAGCGAGCAGTACTTC. Encoded protein: CASSLVPSEQYF.

This clonotype has more than one count but fewer than ten. The V and J genes are TRBV20-1 and TRBJ2-7, with D maybe TRBD2 (6 bases). The CDR3 runs 14 residues. Germline loops: CDR1 DFQATT, CDR2 SNEGSKA (reference sequence). Between the trimmed V and J ends, which lost 6 bases and 10 bases, there was a span of 25 bases. The CDR3 sequence: CSAPGVGRAPLQYF. The CDR3 coding sequence is TGCAGTGCGCCGGGAGTGGGCCGGGCCCCCTTACAGTACTTC.

The table lists this clonotype with a count of one. J is TRBJ1-1 and V is TRBV29-1, with a weak D call TRBD1 (5 bases). Trimming took off 7 bases at V and 5 bases at J, with 17 bases between the two ends. Germline values: CDR1 SQVTM, CDR2 ANQGSEA. The CDR3 has 13 residues. CDR3 DNA sequence: TGCAGCGGGGTGGGGGAAGTGGGTACTGAAGCTTTCTTT. It specifies CSGVGEVGTEAFF.

The sample holds a few counts of this clonotype. CDR3 residues: CASSYLGGRYNEQFF. The DNA for the CDR3 is TGTGCCAGCAGTTACTTGGGGGGCCGGTACAATGAGCAGTTCTTC. This chain links TRBV6-2 or TRBV6-3 with TRBJ2-1; D possibly matches TRBD1 or TRBD2 (6 bases each). CDR1 is MNHEY and CDR2 is SVGEGT in the germline V gene. Trimming shortened V by 1 base and J by 4 bases, and 11 bases separated the two germline ends. This CDR3 spans 15 amino acids.

This clonotype qualifies as medium-sized. V usage is TRBV20-1 and J usage is TRBJ1-1; D is undetermined. The germline V and J ends were trimmed by 0 bases and 3 bases, with 14 bases remaining between them. Germline V gives CDR1 DFQATT, CDR2 SNEGSKA (reference sequence). The CDR3 spans 15 residues. The CDR3 DNA follows: TGCAGTGCTAGAGACCCCGGGAAGTCAGACACTGAAGCTTTCTTT. This codes for CSARDPGKSDTEAFF.

The chain uses TRBV29-1 and TRBJ2-7; 7 bases match TRBD2. V dropped 6 bases and J dropped 6; count of bases not matched to a gene: 5. CDR1 is SQVTM and CDR2 is ANQGSEA in the germline V gene. The CDR3 totals 11 residues. The DNA of the CDR3 is TGCAGCGTACCTAGCGGCTCCGAGCAGTACTTC. Translation gives CSVPSGSEQYF.

A note on this clonotype: With a much larger clone just one base away, this may be a read error. Since no conserved phenylalanine or tryptophan closes the CDR3, a read error is the likely cause. The gene calls are TRBV27 and TRBJ2-2, with D perhaps TRBD1 or TRBD2 (5 bases each). The V gene lost 6 bases and the J gene lost 6 bases, with 17 bases spanning the gap. This CDR3 is built from 15 residues. Looked up from germline, CDR1 is MNHEY and CDR2 is SMNVEV (reference sequence). This CDR3 is CASRPGRWGPGELFL. The CDR3 DNA sequence: TGTGCCAGCAGACCCGGAAGATGGGGACCCGGGGAGCTGTTTTTA.